The rows below give T cell receptor delta chains drawn from one sample of a study of Vδ1+ human thymocytes. TCRdb re-processed the multiplex PCR reads via CATT. The sample gives about 54,000 delta-chain clones, less than 20% of which show up once; approximately 0.5% is in the top ten. The sample comprised Vdelta1+ gamma-delta thymocytes from the thymus. The receptors were gathered from a boy under three years old who had congenital heart surgery. CDR3s include the opening cysteine and the closing phenylalanine or tryptophan. Each record gives: D gene, J gene, clone size, V gene, CDR3 protein, CDR3 DNA. The D gene is left open where the match is weak. Clone sizes are given selectively: once, few, many, or a class where the clone is expanded.

.	TRDJ1	once	TRDV1	CALGELWREGIERYTDKLIF	TGTGCTCTTGGGGAACTGTGGCGTGAAGGGATAGAACGTTACACCGATAAACTCATCTTT
TRDD3	TRDJ1	few	TRDV1	CALGALSEGDTCHHTDKLIF	TGTGCTCTTGGGGCACTTAGTGAGGGGGATACTTGCCATCACACCGATAAACTCATCTTT
TRDD3	TRDJ1	few	TRDV1	CALGEIDEGGYRDKLIF	TGTGCTCTTGGGGAGATCGACGAGGGGGGATACCGCGATAAACTCATCTTT
TRDD3	TRDJ1	few	TRDV1	CALGERLHNNHWGIPFHTDKLIF	TGTGCTCTTGGGGAGCGCCTTCACAACAATCACTGGGGGATACCCTTCCACACCGATAAACTCATCTTT
.	TRDJ1	few	TRDV1	CALGVMQVFLYTDTDKLIF	TGTGCTCTTGGGGTCATGCAGGTCTTCCTTTATACGGACACCGATAAACTCATCTTT
.	TRDJ1	few	TRDV1	CALGERSYTDKLIF	TGTGCTCTTGGGGAACGGTCCTACACCGATAAACTCATCTTT
TRDD3	TRDJ1	few	TRDV1	CALGADRRSYSVTGGEQIYTDKLIF	TGTGCTCTTGGGGCCGACCGACGGTCCTACTCAGTTACTGGGGGAGAACAAATATACACCGATAAACTCATCTTT
TRDD2	TRDJ1	.	TRDV1	CALGPIPTGYTDKLIF	TGTGCTCTTGGGCCGATTCCTACAGGGTACACCGATAAACTCATCTTT
TRDD3	TRDJ1	few	TRDV1	CALGEWLHPLGDTDKLIF	TGTGCTCTTGGGGAATGGCTTCACCCACTGGGGGATACGGATAAACTCATCTTT
TRDD3	TRDJ1	few	TRDV1	CALGPPRPSTGGYRTDKLIF	TGTGCTCTTGGGCCCCCGAGGCCAAGTACTGGGGGATACAGAACCGATAAACTCATCTTT
TRDD3	TRDJ1	few	TRAV29/DV5	CAASGGQSVLGEDTDKLIF	TGTGCAGCAAGCGGGGGTCAAAGCGTACTGGGGGAAGACACCGATAAACTCATCTTT
TRDD3	TRDJ1	.	TRDV1	CALGEPTRGSDLGDSSDKLIF	TGTGCTCTTGGGGAACCCACGCGGGGGTCGGATCTGGGGGATAGTTCCGATAAACTCATCTTT
TRDD3	TRDJ1	.	TRDV1	CALGESGVLRILGDTDKLIF	TGTGCTCTTGGGGAATCTGGCGTTTTGCGAATACTGGGGGATACCGATAAACTCATCTTT
.	TRDJ1	.	TRDV1	CALAFDPPEPYTDKLIF	TGTGCTCTTGCGTTCGATCCTCCCGAACCGTACACCGATAAACTCATCTTT
.	TRDJ1	few	TRDV1	CALGERGDKLIF	TGTGCTCTTGGGGAACGGGGCGATAAACTCATCTTT
TRDD3	TRDJ1	.	TRDV1	CALGERWCSGTTGGYPDKLIF	TGTGCTCTTGGGGAACGATGGTGCTCCGGCACGACTGGGGGATACCCCGATAAACTCATCTTT
TRDD3	TRDJ1	few	TRDV1	CALGELGSRWLGGGYVRADKLIF	TGTGCTCTTGGGGAACTAGGGTCCCGATGGCTTGGTGGGGGATACGTGAGGGCCGATAAACTCATCTTT
TRDD3	TRDJ1	.	TRDV1	CALGERYRPTDYWGIRTDYKLIF	TGTGCTCTTGGGGAACGGTATCGTCCTACGGACTACTGGGGGATACGTACCGATTATAAACTCATCTTT
.	TRDJ1	few	TRDV1	CALGDPLPRYGLIF	TGTGCTCTTGGGGATCCACTTCCTCGGTATGGCCTCATCTTT
TRDD3	TRDJ1	few	TRDV1	CALGEPRVPPRYWGIQPKLIF	TGTGCTCTTGGGGAACCTCGGGTTCCCCCGCGGTACTGGGGGATCCAACCTAAACTCATCTTT
TRDD3	TRDJ1	.	TRDV1	CALGERLGGLGGDKLIF	TGTGCTCTTGGGGAACGGCTTGGGGGACTGGGCGGCGATAAACTCATCTTT
TRDD3	TRDJ1	.	TRDV1	CALGEPPILEVGDTGFADKLIF	TGTGCTCTTGGGGAACCCCCAATTCTGGAAGTGGGGGATACCGGCTTTGCCGATAAACTCATCTTT
TRDD3	TRDJ1	.	TRDV1	CALGELNPTFAYWGIRHTDKLIF	TGTGCTCTTGGGGAACTAAATCCTACGTTTGCGTACTGGGGGATAAGGCATACCGATAAACTCATCTTT
.	TRDJ1	.	TRDV1	CALGVKSPDKLIF	TGTGCTCTTGGGGTAAAATCGCCCGATAAACTCATCTTT
TRDD2	TRDJ1	.	TRDV1	CALGEPILPTIQGKGLYTDKLIF	TGTGCTCTTGGGGAACCCATCCTTCCTACGATACAGGGGAAGGGGCTGTACACCGATAAACTCATCTTT
TRDD3	TRDJ1	few	TRDV1	CALGEGCRGIQEGYTDKLIF	TGTGCTCTTGGGGAAGGCTGCCGGGGGATACAAGAGGGGTACACCGATAAACTCATCTTT
TRDD3	TRDJ1	.	TRDV1	CALGLRSPLGGIRTDKLIF	TGTGCTCTTGGGCTCCGCTCCCCCCTAGGGGGGATACGCACCGATAAACTCATCTTT
TRDD3	TRDJ1	.	TRDV1	CALGIPTWGIRPDKLIF	TGTGCTCTTGGGATTCCTACGTGGGGGATACGGCCCGATAAACTCATCTTT
TRDD3	TRDJ1	.	TRDV1	CALGEPYLPGSYWGGEDTDKLIF	TGTGCTCTTGGGGAACCGTACCTACCGGGGTCGTACTGGGGGGGAGAGGACACCGATAAACTCATCTTT
TRDD3	TRDJ1	.	TRDV1	CALGERLSGGYGFTDKLIF	TGTGCTCTTGGGGAACGCCTATCTGGGGGATACGGCTTCACTGATAAACTCATCTTT
.	TRDJ1	few	TRDV1	CALGERPSALPYTDKLIF	TGTGCTCTTGGGGAAAGGCCTTCCGCCCTTCCGTACACCGATAAACTCATCTTT